This T cell receptor beta chain was recovered during a study of T cell changes during pregnancy in multiple sclerosis. Profiling relied on immunoSEQ multiplex PCR, and the TCRdb table lists in-frame clones only, not all of them. The sample shows about 79,000 clones, 75% to 95% of them seen only once. Germline V lookup: CDR1 SGHRS, CDR2 YFSETQ. With 1 base removed from V and 3 bases from J, the gap between germline ends came to 13 bases. The CDR3 consists of 15 residues. The sequence derives from a female donor with multiple sclerosis, enrolled in a pregnancy study. The gene calls are TRBV5-1 and TRBJ1-1; perhaps TRBD1 as D (6 bases). Sequencing used CD4+ T cells from peripheral blood mononuclear cells, obtained in the second trimester of pregnancy. This chain's CDR3 is CASSLTGTSDTEAFF. For the CDR3, the DNA is TGCGCCAGCAGCTTGACCGGGACATCCGACACTGAAGCTTTCTTT.